Following are 24 T cell receptor beta chains from one sample sequenced in a study of cytomegalovirus exposure and HLA in healthy donors. Assay used: immunoSEQ multiplex PCR; TCRdb lists only in-frame clones, some missing. The sample holds over 200,000 clones; around 87% are singletons and the top ten take about 2%. Specimen: PBMCs. The receptors here all came from a woman aged 18-29 years in good health and CMV-seropositive.

The rearrangement links TRBV27 to TRBJ1-2; D unresolved. Germline CDR1 and CDR2: MNHEY and SMNVEV (reference sequence). The CDR3 spans 13 residues. The V and J ends lost 4 bases and 4 bases respectively, with 10 bases between them. DNA for the CDR3: TGTGCCAGCAGTTCGAGAGGGTCCTATGGCTACACCTTC. It yields the protein CASSSRGSYGYTF.

This clone was seen only once. The rearrangement joins TRBV5-6 to TRBJ2-4; 7 nucleotides agree with TRBD1. V lost 3 bases, J lost 1 base, and 10 bases stayed unmatched. CDR1 is SGHDT and CDR2 is YYEEEE in the germline V gene. The CDR3 runs to 17 residues. CDR3 DNA sequence: TGTGCCAGCAGCTCCTTTACACAGGGGTGGGCCAAAAACATTCAGTACTTC. Translating gives CASSSFTQGWAKNIQYF.

This chain uses TRBV5-1 with TRBJ1-1; D is undetermined. CDR3 length: 15 amino acids. V shed 4 bases and J shed 5 bases, with 18 bases lying between them. Germline CDR1 and CDR2: SGHRS and YFSETQ. CDR3 DNA: TGCGCCAGCAGCCAATACGCCAATTCCGGTACTGAAGCTTTCTTT. It specifies CASSQYANSGTEAFF.

The chain joins TRBV11-2 to TRBJ1-2; 11 bases line up with TRBD1. The CDR3 covers 16 residues. Losses at the gene ends were 4 bases for V and 4 bases for J; bases not matched to a gene: 8. Germline CDR1 reads SGHAT; CDR2 reads FQNNGV. This CDR3 reads CASSSSRDRGFYGYTF. CDR3 coding DNA: TGTGCCAGCAGCTCGTCCCGGGACAGGGGGTTCTATGGCTACACCTTC.

V is TRBV10-3 and J is TRBJ2-3; the match to TRBD1 covers 8 bases. This CDR3 is built from 16 residues. V shed 6 bases and J 4 bases; nucleotides not matched to a gene: 12. CDR1 is ENHRY, CDR2 SYGVKD, per germline. CDR3 DNA sequence: TGTGCCATCAGAGAAGGCCCCAGGGGGCGAGCAGATACGCAGTATTTT. It specifies CAIREGPRGRADTQYF.

This rearrangement joins TRBV29-1 to TRBJ1-5, with D possibly being TRBD1 (6 bases). In germline, CDR1 is SQVTM, CDR2 ANQGSEA. This CDR3 region has 15 residues. The V and J ends lost 0 bases and 5 bases respectively, with 14 bases between them. CDR3 nucleotides: TGCAGCGTTGAAGATGGGGTGGGGGCAGATCAGCCCCAGCATTTT. Translation: CSVEDGVGADQPQHF.

This rearrangement joins TRBV5-1 to TRBJ2-1, with 9 nucleotides matching TRBD1. This CDR3 comprises 14 residues. The ends lost 5 bases at V and 6 bases at J; junction bases unmatched: 6. Germline CDR1 and CDR2: SGHRS and YFSETQ. For the CDR3, the DNA is TGCGCCAGCAGTTTCCGGGACAGGGTCAATGAGCAGTTCTTC. Translating it yields CASSFRDRVNEQFF.

V and J are TRBV13 and TRBJ2-7; 10 bases are shared with TRBD1. CDR1 and CDR2 from the germline V gene are PRHDT and FYEKMQ (reference sequence). The CDR3 loop spans 13 amino acids. The trim removed 3 bases at V and 5 bases at J, leaving 1 base unmatched. In DNA form, the CDR3 reads TGTGCCAGCAGCTTGGACAGGGGGAACGAGCAGTACTTC. Translation: CASSLDRGNEQYF.

DNA of the CDR3: TGCGCCAGCAGCTCCGGACAGCTGTACTATGGCTACACCTTC. Residues: CASSSGQLYYGYTF. This sequence joins TRBV5-1 and TRBJ1-2, with D maybe TRBD1 (6 bases). Per the germline V gene, CDR1 is SGHRS and CDR2 is YFSETQ. Trimming pared 3 bases from V and 3 bases from J, leaving 12 bases between. The CDR3 loop spans 14 amino acids.

The chain has TRBV28 and TRBJ1-2, with D unresolved. V gave up 2 bases and J gave up 8 bases, with 12 bases separating them. Germline lookup yields CDR1 MDHEN and CDR2 SYDVKM. The CDR3 has 13 residues. The CDR3 sequence is CASSLATTQGYTF. As DNA, the CDR3 is TGTGCCAGCAGTTTAGCGACAACCCAAGGCTACACCTTC.

To note about this clone: The junction and the germline gene differ at one end; a read error may be behind it. The chain employs TRBV7-7 and TRBJ2-4; maybe TRBD1 (6 bases). Germline CDR1 SSHAT, CDR2 FNYEAQ (reference sequence). This CDR3 has 21 amino acids. The DNA for the CDR3 is TGTGCTAGCAGACAAACCCGGGCAGGGGTTCCAACCTTATTAGCCAAAAACATTCAGTACTTC. It specifies CASRQTRAGVPTLLAKNIQYF.

This clone was seen more than once but under ten times. The V and J genes are TRBV6-5 and TRBJ1-2, with D unresolved. Trimming left V 2 bases short and J 1 base short, with 8 bases between. CDR1 and CDR2 from the germline V gene are MNHEY and SVGAGI. This CDR3 is built from 14 residues. Written as DNA, the CDR3 is TGTGCCAGCAGTTACCGGGGATTTAACTATGGCTACACCTTC. Translation gives CASSYRGFNYGYTF.

The rearrangement joins TRBV12-2 to TRBJ2-7; the D call in the table, TRBD1, was not verified against the DNA. TRBV12-2 is noted as a pseudogene. The length of the CDR3 is 15 residues. The CDR3, as DNA: TGTGCAAGTCGCTTACTTTTGGACAGCACCTACGAGCAGTACTTC. Its protein product is CASRLLLDSTYEQYF.

The chain joins TRBV2 to TRBJ1-5; D gene ambiguous. The V and J ends lost 5 bases and 4 bases respectively, with 12 bases between them. The CDR3 loop spans 14 amino acids. From germline, CDR1 is SNHLY and CDR2 FYNNEI. The CDR3: CASSTEGGNQPQHF. In DNA, the CDR3 is TGTGCCAGCAGTACCGAGGGAGGTAATCAGCCCCAGCATTTT.

The genes are TRBV10-3 and TRBJ2-1; D perhaps matches TRBD2 (6 bases). The CDR3 consists of 13 residues. The germline CDR1 and CDR2 sequences are ENHRY and SYGVKD. The V gene lost 7 bases and the J gene lost 5 bases, with 12 bases spanning the gap. CDR3 protein: CAIKSSANNEQFF. The CDR3 DNA is TGTGCCATCAAATCTAGCGCCAACAATGAGCAGTTCTTC.

This sequence joins TRBV28 and TRBJ2-6; D may be TRBD2 (6 bases). CDR3 size: 14 residues. Germline V gene sequence: CDR1 MDHEN, CDR2 SYDVKM. The V end was cut by 5 bases, the J end by 1 base, with 6 bases between. CDR3 residues: CASSRGSGANVLTF. The CDR3 bases are TGTGCCAGCAGTCGGGGGTCTGGGGCCAACGTCCTGACTTTC.

V is TRBV9 and J is TRBJ1-2; weak D call: TRBD1 (5 bases). The CDR3 contains 10 residues. Trimming removed 7 bases at V and 6 bases at J, with 7 bases between. Germline assignment: CDR1 SGDLS and CDR2 YYNGEE. CDR3 DNA sequence: TGTGCCAGCCAGGGTAATGGCTACACCTTC. Translated, it gives CASQGNGYTF.

This clone was observed once. V is TRBV28 and J is TRBJ1-1, with D unclear. The CDR3 is made up of 13 amino acids. Trimming removed 7 bases at V and 6 bases at J, with 15 bases between. Germline loops: CDR1 MDHEN, CDR2 SYDVKM. This chain's CDR3 is CASTASGLAEAFF. The CDR3 bases are TGTGCCAGCACTGCCTCAGGATTAGCTGAAGCTTTCTTT.

This clone has more than one count but fewer than ten. V and J are TRBV4-1 and TRBJ2-7, with D hard to call. Per the germline V gene, CDR1 is MGHRA and CDR2 is YSYEKL. The CDR3 is 15 amino acids. Trimming shortened V by 1 base and J by 2 bases, and 12 bases separated the two germline ends. The CDR3 DNA reads TGCGCCAGCAGCCAAGTTGAAGTGGGCACCTACGAGCAGTACTTC. Its translation: CASSQVEVGTYEQYF.

This clone was observed once. The V call is TRBV27, the J call TRBJ2-7; 13 bases match TRBD2. Germline-derived CDR1 and CDR2 are MNHEY and SMNVEV (reference sequence). This CDR3 contains 17 residues. V lost 8 bases, J lost 2 bases, and 12 bases stayed unmatched. The CDR3 sequence is CASGIPRLAGGTYEQYF. Written as DNA, the CDR3 is TGTGCCAGCGGTATACCCCGACTAGCGGGAGGTACCTACGAGCAGTACTTC.

This clone occurred many times. This chain joins TRBV4-1 and TRBJ2-2, with D perhaps TRBD1 (6 bases). Trimming removed 0 bases from V and 7 bases from J, with 15 bases in between. CDR1 MGHRA and CDR2 YSYEKL come from the germline V gene. This CDR3 has 16 amino acids. CDR3 sequence (DNA): TGCGCCAGCAGCCAAGAGGGCCAGGGGTTAGGCGGGGAGCTGTTTTTT. Translation: CASSQEGQGLGGELFF.

The chain combines TRBV7-8 with TRBJ2-2, with D perhaps matching TRBD1 (5 bases). The CDR3 extends over 13 amino acids. Trimming took 6 bases from V and 2 from J, leaving 7 bases between them. CDR1 and CDR2 from the germline V gene are SGHVS and FQNEAQ. The CDR3 protein is CASRQGNTGELFF. The CDR3 DNA is TGTGCCAGCAGGCAGGGAAACACCGGGGAGCTGTTTTTT. The variable domain in full, completed from reference TRBV7-8 and TRBJ2-2, reads GAGVSQSPRYKVAKRGQDVALRCDPISGHVSLFWYQQALGQGPEFLTYFQNEAQLDKSGLPSDRFFAERPEGSVSTLKIQRTQQEDSAVYLCASRQGNTGELFFGEGSRLTVL.

CDR3 loop: CASSIVAGQPQHF. The CDR3 DNA sequence: TGTGCCAGTAGTATAGTAGCTGGTCAGCCCCAGCATTTT. The chain is built from TRBV19 and TRBJ1-5; D is unresolved. CDR3 length: 13 amino acids. V was shortened by 1 base and J by 6 bases, with 7 bases between the two germline ends. Germline assignment: CDR1 LNHDA and CDR2 SQIVND (reference sequence). Full variable domain (rest looked up from reference TRBV19 and TRBJ1-5): DGGITQSPKYLFRKEGQNVTLSCEQNLNHDAMYWYRQDPGQGLRLIYYSQIVNDFQKGDIAEGYSVSREKKESFPLTVTSAQKNPTAFYLCASSIVAGQPQHFGDGTRLSIL.

V usage is TRBV4-1 and J usage is TRBJ2-7; no reliable D call. The length of the CDR3 is 15 residues. CDR1 and CDR2 from the germline V gene are MGHRA and YSYEKL. V lost 1 base and J 4 bases, leaving 14 bases between the germline ends. CDR3 amino acids: CASSQVVASGYEQYF. CDR3 DNA sequence: TGCGCCAGCAGCCAAGTGGTAGCAAGTGGGTACGAGCAGTACTTC.